This T cell receptor (beta chain) was identified in a study of blood T cell repertoires in COVID-19. In the authors' workflow: By means of reference gene primer amplification, nucleated cell counts were estimated. Some clones are missing from TCRdb's copy, which holds only in-frame ones; the method was immunoSEQ multiplex PCR. From that table come the V and J calls and clone size; the DNA was used to work out D and trimming. In the table there are some 120,000 clones, 80% of which are singletons. Sequenced material: peripheral blood. The sequence came from a man in his 70s with acute or convalescent COVID-19.

The CDR3 spells CASSLNRAGANVLTF. CDR3 DNA sequence: TGCGCCAGCAGCTTGAACAGGGCTGGGGCCAACGTCCTGACTTTC. V is TRBV5-1 and J is TRBJ2-6, with a tentative D call TRBD1 (6 bases). There are 15 residues in the CDR3. Trimming cost V 1 base and J 2 bases, with 7 bases left between them. The germline V gene has CDR1 SGHRS and CDR2 YFSETQ.